The rows below give T cell receptor beta chains drawn from one sample of a study of neurological immune-mediated disorders. TCRdb re-called the 5' RACE reads with MiXCR, one entry per CDR3 protein. The sample carries under 50,000 distinct CDR3 sequences, about 26% recorded once. Sequences were obtained from PBMCs. Receptor source: a woman in her 70s in good health. The conserved cysteine and the conserved F or W are not part of the CDR3 here. A D gene is named only where the DNA matches it firmly.

>TRBV5-1|TRBD1|TRBJ1-5
ASSPGQVYNQPQH
>TRBV24-1|NA|TRBJ2-2
ATSDPNTGELF
>TRBV5-4|NA|TRBJ1-1
ASSPDGGAEAF
>TRBV21-1|NA|TRBJ2-1
ASSKIGTGGVYEQF
>TRBV20-1|NA|TRBJ2-1
SARAQKGLYGEQF
>TRBV5-5|TRBD1|TRBJ2-7
ASSLVNRGAYEQY
>TRBV7-9|TRBD1|TRBJ1-6
ASSRRDSQRGYNSPLH
>TRBV20-1|TRBD2|TRBJ2-7
SAVGLARVEQY
>TRBV12-3/TRBV12-4|TRBD1|TRBJ1-1
ASSWTGTEAF
>TRBV10-3|TRBD2|TRBJ2-3
AIRLSSGASTDTQY
>TRBV3-1|NA|TRBJ2-1
ASSFRGNEQF
>TRBV6-2/TRBV6-3|NA|TRBJ2-7
ASSSPGGVRYEQY
>TRBV7-3|NA|TRBJ2-1
ASSTGVRGDEQF
>TRBV6-6|NA|TRBJ2-1
ASSYTLREEQF
>TRBV3-1|NA|TRBJ2-5
ASSQDSETQY
>TRBV11-2|TRBD2|TRBJ2-3
ASSPAGGRGPGTDTQY
>TRBV20-1|TRBD2|TRBJ2-2
SASGRVNGELF
>TRBV29-1|TRBD2|TRBJ2-1
SVVGSGSYNEQF
>TRBV10-3|NA|TRBJ2-7
AISGVYEQY
>TRBV5-1|NA|TRBJ1-1
ASSEGQFRMNTEAF
>TRBV3-1|TRBD1|TRBJ2-7
ASSLIRDRGRIEQY
>TRBV6-5|NA|TRBJ2-1
ASSYSRRSEQF
>TRBV7-2|NA|TRBJ2-5
ASSSSVQETQY
>TRBV5-8|NA|TRBJ1-2
ASSPRVLRYT
>TRBV6-5|NA|TRBJ1-3
ASSPGVGRAGNTIY
>TRBV9|NA|TRBJ1-1
ASSVSQWNTEAF
>TRBV25-1|TRBD2|TRBJ2-1
ASSAPGTRGDEQF
>TRBV15|TRBD1|TRBJ2-1
ATGTGESLNEQF
>TRBV9|TRBD1|TRBJ1-2
ASSANRGEDYGYT
>TRBV29-1|NA|TRBJ2-1
SVGEWLPEQF
>TRBV4-2|NA|TRBJ2-5
ASSQDDGLGETQY
>TRBV28|NA|TRBJ1-3
ASSSPGAGNTIY
>TRBV9|NA|TRBJ2-7
ASSVGLSSDFTPHEQY
>TRBV12-3/TRBV12-4|NA|TRBJ1-5
ASSLAGNQPQH
>TRBV7-2|TRBD1|TRBJ1-5
ASSAMTGRNKPQH
>TRBV6-6|NA|TRBJ1-2
ASSPRNSGEAGYT
>TRBV2|NA|TRBJ1-3
ASSYGSGNTIY
>TRBV29-1|TRBD1|TRBJ2-5
SVDLRQGGETQY
>TRBV7-9|NA|TRBJ2-7
ASRTGPSWEQY
>TRBV5-1|NA|TRBJ1-1
ASSPTTNTEAF
>TRBV4-1|TRBD1|TRBJ1-3
ASSLPTGGLGNTIY
>TRBV28|TRBD2|TRBJ2-1
ASKTPSGSYEQF
>TRBV5-1|NA|TRBJ1-2
ASSLEWSGGTYGYT
>TRBV20-1|NA|TRBJ2-5
SARYSGRTETQY
>TRBV5-1|NA|NA
ASSLEGQHSYEQY
>TRBV20-1|TRBD1|TRBJ1-1
SARPRGPQRVSVPMNTEAF
>TRBV27|NA|TRBJ1-5
ASSRDVYSNQPQH
>TRBV5-1|NA|TRBJ2-5
ASSLMERETQY
>TRBV4-1|NA|TRBJ2-5
ASSQDREVETQY
>TRBV20-1|NA|TRBJ1-5
SARGAGTHQPQH
>TRBV7-2|NA|TRBJ2-7
ASSWSGHSDPTYEQY
>TRBV7-2|TRBD2|TRBJ2-3
ASSLPGLAGGADTQY
>TRBV20-1|TRBD2|TRBJ2-1
SAAKGLAFDNEQF
>TRBV5-4|TRBD1|TRBJ1-1
ASSSGQGAMNTEAF